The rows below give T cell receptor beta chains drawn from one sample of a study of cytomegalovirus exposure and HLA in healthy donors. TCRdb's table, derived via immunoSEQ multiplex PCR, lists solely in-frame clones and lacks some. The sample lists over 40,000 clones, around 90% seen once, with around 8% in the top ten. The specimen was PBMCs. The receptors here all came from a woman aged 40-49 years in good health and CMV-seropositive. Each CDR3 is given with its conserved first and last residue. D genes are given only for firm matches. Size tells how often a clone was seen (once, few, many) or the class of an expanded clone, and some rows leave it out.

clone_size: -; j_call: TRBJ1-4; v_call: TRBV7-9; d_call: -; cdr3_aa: CASSLEIPSGVMFF; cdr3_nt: TGTGCCAGCAGCTTAGAGATACCGTCTGGAGTGATGTTTTTT
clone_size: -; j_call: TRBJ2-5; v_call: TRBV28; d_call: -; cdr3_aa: CASSFSETQYF; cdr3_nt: TGTGCCAGCAGTTTTAGTGAGACCCAGTACTTC
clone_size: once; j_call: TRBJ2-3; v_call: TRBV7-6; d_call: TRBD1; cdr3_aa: CASSPPLRDRASITQYF; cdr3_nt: TGTGCCAGCAGCCCACCCCTCCGGGACAGGGCATCAATTACGCAGTATTTT
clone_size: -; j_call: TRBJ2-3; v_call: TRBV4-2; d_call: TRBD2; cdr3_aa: CASSQGAGGLDTQYF; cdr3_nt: TGTGCCAGCAGCCAAGGGGCGGGGGGCCTAGATACGCAGTATTTT
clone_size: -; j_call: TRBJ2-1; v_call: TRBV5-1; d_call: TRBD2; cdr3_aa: CASSSISSGGALALFF; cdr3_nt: TGCGCCAGCAGCTCCATCTCTAGCGGGGGGGCCCTGGCTTTGTTCTTC
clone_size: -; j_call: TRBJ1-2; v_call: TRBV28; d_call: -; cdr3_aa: CASSTIIENSNYGYTF; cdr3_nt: TGTGCCAGCAGCACCATTATAGAGAACAGTAACTATGGCTACACCTTC
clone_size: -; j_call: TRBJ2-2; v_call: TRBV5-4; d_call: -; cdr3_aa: CASSEGGVNTGELFF; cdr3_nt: TGTGCCAGCAGCGAGGGGGGGGTGAACACCGGGGAGCTGTTTTTT
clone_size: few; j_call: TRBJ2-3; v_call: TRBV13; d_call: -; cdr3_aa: CASSLGGNPQYF; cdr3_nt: TGTGCCAGCAGCTTAGGGGGCAATCCGCAGTATTTT
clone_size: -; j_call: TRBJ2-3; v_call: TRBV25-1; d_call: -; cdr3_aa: CASGAPDTQYF; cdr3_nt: TGTGCCAGTGGGGCCCCCGATACGCAGTATTTT
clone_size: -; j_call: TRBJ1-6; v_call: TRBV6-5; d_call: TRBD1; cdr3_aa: CASSNRGGSPLHF; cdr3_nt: TGTGCCAGCAGTAACAGGGGTGGTTCACCCCTCCACTTT
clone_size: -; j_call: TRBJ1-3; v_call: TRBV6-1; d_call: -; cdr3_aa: CASSVPPSSGNTIYF; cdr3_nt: TGTGCCAGCAGTGTCCCACCGAGCTCTGGAAACACCATATATTTT
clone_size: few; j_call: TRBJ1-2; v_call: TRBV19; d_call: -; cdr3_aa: CASNELLGGARGYTF; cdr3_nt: TGTGCCAGTAACGAACTTCTTGGGGGCGCGCGTGGCTACACCTTC
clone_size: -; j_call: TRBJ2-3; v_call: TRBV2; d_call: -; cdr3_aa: CANLRGTDTQYF; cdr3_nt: TGTGCCAACCTCAGGGGCACAGATACGCAGTATTTT
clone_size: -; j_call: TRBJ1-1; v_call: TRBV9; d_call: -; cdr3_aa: CASSVASKTYSEAFF; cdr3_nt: TGTGCCAGCAGCGTAGCTTCTAAAACGTACTCAGAAGCTTTCTTT
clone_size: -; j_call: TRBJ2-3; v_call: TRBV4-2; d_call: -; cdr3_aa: CASSPDPGSDSTDTQYF; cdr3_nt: TGTGCCAGCAGCCCGGACCCAGGTAGCGACAGCACAGATACGCAGTATTTT
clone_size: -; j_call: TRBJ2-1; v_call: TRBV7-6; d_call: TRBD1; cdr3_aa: CASSKGQGDYNEQFF; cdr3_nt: TGTGCCAGCAGCAAGGGACAGGGCGACTACAATGAGCAGTTCTTC
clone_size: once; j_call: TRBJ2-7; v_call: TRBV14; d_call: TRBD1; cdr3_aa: CASSPGTGWTYEQYF; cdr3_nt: TGTGCCAGCAGCCCGGGGACAGGTTGGACCTACGAGCAGTACTTC
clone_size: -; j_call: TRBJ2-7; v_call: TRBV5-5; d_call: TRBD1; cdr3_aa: CASSAIPGQGGSYEQYF; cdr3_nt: TGTGCCAGCAGCGCTATCCCGGGACAGGGGGGATCCTACGAGCAGTACTTC
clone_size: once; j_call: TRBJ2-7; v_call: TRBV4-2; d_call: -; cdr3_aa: CASSQGRGNSYEQYF; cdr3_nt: TGTGCCAGCAGCCAAGGAAGGGGGAACTCCTACGAGCAGTACTTC
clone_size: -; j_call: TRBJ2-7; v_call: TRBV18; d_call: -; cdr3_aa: CASSEMGAGVYEQYF; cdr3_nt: TGTGCCAGCTCAGAAATGGGGGCAGGGGTCTACGAGCAGTACTTC
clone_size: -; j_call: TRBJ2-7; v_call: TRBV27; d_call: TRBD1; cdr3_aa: CASRPWTGHYEQYF; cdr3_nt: TGTGCCAGCCGACCATGGACAGGGCACTACGAGCAGTACTTC
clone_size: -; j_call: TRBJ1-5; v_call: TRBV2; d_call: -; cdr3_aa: CASSGRETQHF; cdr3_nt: TGTGCCAGCAGCGGGCGGGAGACCCAGCATTTT
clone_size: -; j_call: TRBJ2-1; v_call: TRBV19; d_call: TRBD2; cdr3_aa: CASIGAGASRGEQFF; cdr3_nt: TGTGCCAGTATTGGAGCGGGAGCTTCCCGGGGTGAGCAGTTCTTC
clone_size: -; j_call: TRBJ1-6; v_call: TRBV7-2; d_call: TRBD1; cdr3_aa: CASSSLQGSNSPLHF; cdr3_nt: TGTGCCAGCAGCTCGCTACAGGGGTCTAATTCACCCCTCCACTTT
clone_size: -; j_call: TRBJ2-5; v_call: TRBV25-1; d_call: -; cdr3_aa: CASRRTEHQETQYF; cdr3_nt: TGTGCCAGCAGAAGGACAGAACATCAAGAGACCCAGTACTTC
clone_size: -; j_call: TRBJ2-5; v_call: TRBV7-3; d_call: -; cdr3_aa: CASSPGTGPQETQYF; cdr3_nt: TGTGCCAGCAGCCCCGGGACTGGCCCCCAAGAGACCCAGTACTTC
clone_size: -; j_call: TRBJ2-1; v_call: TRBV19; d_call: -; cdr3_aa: CASSPGLTHNEQFF; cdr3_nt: TGTGCCAGTAGTCCCGGACTAACCCACAATGAGCAGTTCTTC
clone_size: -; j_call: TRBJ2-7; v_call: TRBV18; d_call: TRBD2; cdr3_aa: CASSPTSGGYEQYF; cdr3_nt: TGTGCCAGCTCGCCAACTAGCGGGGGGTACGAGCAGTACTTC
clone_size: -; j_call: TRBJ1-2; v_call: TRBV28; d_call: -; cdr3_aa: CASVEAGTGYGYTF; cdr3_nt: TGTGCCAGCGTTGAGGCGGGGACGGGCTATGGCTACACCTTC
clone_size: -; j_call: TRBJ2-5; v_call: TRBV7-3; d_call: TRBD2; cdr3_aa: CASSLTISGGQETQYF; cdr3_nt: TGTGCCAGCAGCTTAACGATTAGCGGGGGCCAAGAGACCCAGTACTTC
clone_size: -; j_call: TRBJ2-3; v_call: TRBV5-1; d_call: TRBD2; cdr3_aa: CASSSSWTSGGTDTQYF; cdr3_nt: TGCGCCAGCAGTTCCAGCTGGACTAGCGGCGGCACAGATACGCAGTATTTT
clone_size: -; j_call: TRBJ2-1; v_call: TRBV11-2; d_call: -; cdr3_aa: CASRPRSGPYNEQFF; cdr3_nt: TGTGCCAGCAGACCCAGGTCTGGGCCTTACAATGAGCAGTTCTTC
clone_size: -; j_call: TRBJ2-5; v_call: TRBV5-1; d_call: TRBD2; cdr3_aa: CASSLASGKETQYF; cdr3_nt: TGCGCCAGCAGCTTGGCTAGCGGGAAAGAGACCCAGTACTTC
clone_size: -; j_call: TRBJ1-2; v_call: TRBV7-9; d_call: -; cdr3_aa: CASSGAGSEANYGYTF; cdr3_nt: TGTGCCAGCAGCGGAGCGGGATCTGAAGCTAACTATGGCTACACCTTC
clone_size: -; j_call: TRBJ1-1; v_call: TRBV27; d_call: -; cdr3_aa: CASSKQENTEAFF; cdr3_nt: TGTGCCAGCAGTAAACAGGAGAACACTGAAGCTTTCTTT
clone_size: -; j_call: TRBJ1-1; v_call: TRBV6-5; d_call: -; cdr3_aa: CATIQTGTTEAFF; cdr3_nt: TGTGCCACCATCCAGACAGGTACCACTGAAGCTTTCTTT
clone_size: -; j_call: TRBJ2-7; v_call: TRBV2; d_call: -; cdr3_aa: CASRETGLGAEQYF; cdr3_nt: TGTGCCAGCAGAGAAACGGGACTCGGGGCCGAGCAGTACTTC
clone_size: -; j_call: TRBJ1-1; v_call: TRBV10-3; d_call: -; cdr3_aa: CAISETQEPNTEAFF; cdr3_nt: TGTGCCATCAGTGAAACCCAGGAACCGAACACTGAAGCTTTCTTT
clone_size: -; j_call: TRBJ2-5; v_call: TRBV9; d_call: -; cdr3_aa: CASSVSSGQETQYF; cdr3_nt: TGTGCCAGCAGCGTTTCCAGCGGCCAAGAGACCCAGTACTTC
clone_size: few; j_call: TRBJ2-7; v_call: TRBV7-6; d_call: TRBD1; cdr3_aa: CASSPGTGADEQYF; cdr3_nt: TGTGCCAGCAGCCCTGGGACAGGGGCGGACGAGCAGTACTTC
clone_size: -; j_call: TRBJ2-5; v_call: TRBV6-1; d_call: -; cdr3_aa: CASSDHFHQETQYF; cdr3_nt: TGTGCCAGCAGTGACCATTTTCACCAAGAGACCCAGTACTTC
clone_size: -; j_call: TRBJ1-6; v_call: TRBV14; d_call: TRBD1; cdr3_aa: CASSLRDRDASPLHF; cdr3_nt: TGTGCCAGCAGCTTACGGGACAGGGATGCCTCACCCCTCCACTTT
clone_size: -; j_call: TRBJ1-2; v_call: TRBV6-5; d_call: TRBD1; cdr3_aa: CASSYSDRADGYTF; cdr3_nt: TGTGCCAGCAGTTACTCCGACAGGGCGGATGGCTACACCTTC
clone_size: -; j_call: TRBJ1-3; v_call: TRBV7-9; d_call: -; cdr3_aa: CASSPGGSSGNTIYF; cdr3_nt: TGTGCCAGCAGCCCCGGGGGGAGCTCTGGAAACACCATATATTTT
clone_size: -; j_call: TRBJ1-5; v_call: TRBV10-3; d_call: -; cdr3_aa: CAISESEPGTNSNQPQHF; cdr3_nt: TGTGCCATCAGTGAGTCGGAACCGGGAACTAATAGCAATCAGCCCCAGCATTTT
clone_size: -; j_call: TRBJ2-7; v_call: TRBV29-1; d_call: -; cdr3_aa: CSVITGTYEQYF; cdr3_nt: TGCAGCGTCATAACAGGGACCTACGAGCAGTACTTC
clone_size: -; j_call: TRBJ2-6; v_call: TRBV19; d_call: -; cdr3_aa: CASTLTGTSGANVLTF; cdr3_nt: TGTGCCAGTACGCTAACAGGGACGTCTGGGGCCAACGTCCTGACTTTC
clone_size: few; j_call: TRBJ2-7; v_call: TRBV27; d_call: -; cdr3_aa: CASGRQESAYEQYF; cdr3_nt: TGTGCCAGCGGGAGACAGGAGTCGGCCTACGAGCAGTACTTC
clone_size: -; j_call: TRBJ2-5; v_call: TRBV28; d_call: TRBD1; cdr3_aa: CASSWTVKPTGAVKETQYF; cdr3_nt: TGTGCCAGCAGCTGGACTGTCAAGCCGACAGGGGCGGTCAAGGAGACCCAGTACTTC